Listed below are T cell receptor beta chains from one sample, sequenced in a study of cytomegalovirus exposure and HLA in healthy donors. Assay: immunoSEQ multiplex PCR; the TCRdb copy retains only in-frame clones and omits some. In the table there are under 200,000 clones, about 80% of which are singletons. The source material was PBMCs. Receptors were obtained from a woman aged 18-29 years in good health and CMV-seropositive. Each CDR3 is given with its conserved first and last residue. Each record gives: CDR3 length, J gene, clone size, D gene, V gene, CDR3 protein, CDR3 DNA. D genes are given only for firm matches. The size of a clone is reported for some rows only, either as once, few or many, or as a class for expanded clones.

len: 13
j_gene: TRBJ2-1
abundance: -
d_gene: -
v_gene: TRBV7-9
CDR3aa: CASSPGQGDEQFF
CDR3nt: TGTGCCAGCAGCCCCGGGCAGGGCGATGAACAGTTCTTC

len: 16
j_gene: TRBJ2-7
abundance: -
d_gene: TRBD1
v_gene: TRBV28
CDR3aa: CASSPKHGTGSYEQYF
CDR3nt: TGTGCCAGCAGCCCCAAGCACGGGACAGGGAGCTACGAGCAGTACTTC

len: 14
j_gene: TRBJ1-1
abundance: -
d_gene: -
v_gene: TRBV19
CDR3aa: CASTIRGHSTEAFF
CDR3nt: TGTGCCAGTACAATTAGGGGACACAGTACTGAAGCTTTCTTT

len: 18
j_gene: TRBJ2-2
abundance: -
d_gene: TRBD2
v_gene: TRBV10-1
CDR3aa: CASSDPSTSGGRTGELFF
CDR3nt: TGCGCCAGCAGTGATCCATCGACTAGCGGGGGACGGACCGGGGAGCTGTTTTTT

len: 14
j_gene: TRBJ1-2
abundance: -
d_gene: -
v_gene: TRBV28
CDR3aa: CASSLVRGVNGYTF
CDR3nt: TGTGCCAGCAGTTTAGTTCGGGGGGTTAACGGCTACACCTTC

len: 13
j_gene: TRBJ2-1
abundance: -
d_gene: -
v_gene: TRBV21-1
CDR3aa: CASSKAQYNEQFF
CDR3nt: TGTGCCAGCAGCAAAGCACAGTACAATGAGCAGTTCTTC

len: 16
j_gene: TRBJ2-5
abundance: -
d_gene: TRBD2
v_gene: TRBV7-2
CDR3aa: CASSAPLAGGQETQYF
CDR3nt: TGTGCCAGCAGCGCCCCACTAGCGGGGGGGCAAGAGACCCAGTACTTC

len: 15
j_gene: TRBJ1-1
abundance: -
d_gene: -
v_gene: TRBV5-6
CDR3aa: CASTPRGFLSTEAFF
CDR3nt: TGTGCCAGCACCCCTCGGGGTTTTCTGAGCACTGAAGCTTTCTTT

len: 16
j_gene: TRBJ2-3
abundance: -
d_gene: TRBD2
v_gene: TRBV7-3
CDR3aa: CASSPNGGARTDTQYF
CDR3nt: TGTGCCAGCAGCCCTAACGGGGGGGCCCGCACAGATACGCAGTATTTT

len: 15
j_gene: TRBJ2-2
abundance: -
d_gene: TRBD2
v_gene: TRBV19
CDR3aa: CASSMGLVDTGELFF
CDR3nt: TGTGCCAGTAGTATGGGACTAGTGGACACCGGGGAGCTGTTTTTT

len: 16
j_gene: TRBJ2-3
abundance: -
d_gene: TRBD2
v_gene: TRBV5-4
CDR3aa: CASSRTRSVFTDTQYF
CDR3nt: TGTGCCAGCAGTAGGACTAGGTCGGTGTTCACAGATACGCAGTATTTT

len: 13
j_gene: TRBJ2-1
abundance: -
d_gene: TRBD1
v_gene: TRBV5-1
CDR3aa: CASSPGQINEQFF
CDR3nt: TGCGCCAGCAGCCCGGGACAGATCAATGAGCAGTTCTTC

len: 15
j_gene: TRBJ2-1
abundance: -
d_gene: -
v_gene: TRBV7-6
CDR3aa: CASSLAAGGLGEQFF
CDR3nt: TGTGCCAGCAGCTTAGCTGCCGGGGGGCTCGGTGAGCAGTTCTTC

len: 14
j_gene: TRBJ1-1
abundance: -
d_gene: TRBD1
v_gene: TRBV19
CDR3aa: CASTPGTGLREAFF
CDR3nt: TGTGCCAGTACCCCAGGGACAGGCCTAAGAGAAGCTTTCTTT

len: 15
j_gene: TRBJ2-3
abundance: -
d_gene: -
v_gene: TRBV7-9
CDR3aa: CASSAPTPPTDTQYF
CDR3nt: TGTGCCAGCAGCGCACCTACCCCCCCCACAGATACGCAGTATTTT

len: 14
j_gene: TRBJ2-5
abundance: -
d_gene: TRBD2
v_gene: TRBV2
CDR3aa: CASRSTSGEETQYF
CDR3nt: TGTGCCAGCAGGTCGACTAGCGGGGAAGAGACCCAGTACTTC

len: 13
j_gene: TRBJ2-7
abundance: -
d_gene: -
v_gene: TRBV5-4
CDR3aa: CASSSPRSYEQYF
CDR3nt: TGTGCCAGCAGCTCCCCCCGGAGCTACGAGCAGTACTTC

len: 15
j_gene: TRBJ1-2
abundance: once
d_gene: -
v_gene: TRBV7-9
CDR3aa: CASSLRDSTNYGYTF
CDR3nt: TGTGCCAGCAGTCTTAGAGACAGTACTAACTATGGCTACACCTTC

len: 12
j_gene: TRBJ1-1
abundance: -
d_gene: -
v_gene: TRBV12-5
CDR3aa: CASGHGNTEAFF
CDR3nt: TGTGCTAGTGGCCACGGGAACACTGAAGCTTTCTTT

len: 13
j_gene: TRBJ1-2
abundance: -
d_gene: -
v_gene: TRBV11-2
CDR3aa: CASTFLEDYGYTF
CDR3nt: TGTGCCAGCACCTTCTTAGAGGACTATGGCTACACCTTC

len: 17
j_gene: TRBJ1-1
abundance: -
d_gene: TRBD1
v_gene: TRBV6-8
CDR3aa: CASRDRAFRFWDTEAFF
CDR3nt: TGTGCCAGCAGAGACAGGGCTTTTCGTTTTTGGGACACTGAAGCTTTCTTT

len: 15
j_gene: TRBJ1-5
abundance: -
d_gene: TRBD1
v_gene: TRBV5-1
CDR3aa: CASSLDGQGNQPQHF
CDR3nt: TGCGCCAGCAGCTTGGATGGACAGGGCAATCAGCCCCAGCATTTT

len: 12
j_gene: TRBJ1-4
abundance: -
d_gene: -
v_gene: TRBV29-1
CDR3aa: CSATELNEKLFF
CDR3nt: TGCAGCGCGACAGAACTTAATGAAAAACTGTTTTTT

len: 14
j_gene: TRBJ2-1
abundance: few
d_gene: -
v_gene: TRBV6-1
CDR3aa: CASRTGSIKNEQFF
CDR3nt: TGTGCCAGCAGAACGGGATCTATAAAAAATGAGCAGTTCTTC

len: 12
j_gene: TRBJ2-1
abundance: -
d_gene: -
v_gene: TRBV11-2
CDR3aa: CASSAGLPEQFF
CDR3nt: TGTGCCAGCAGCGCGGGACTGCCCGAGCAGTTCTTC

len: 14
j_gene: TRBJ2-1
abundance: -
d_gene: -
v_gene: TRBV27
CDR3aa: CASSWVGGGDEQFF
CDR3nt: TGTGCCAGCAGTTGGGTGGGTGGCGGCGATGAGCAGTTCTTC

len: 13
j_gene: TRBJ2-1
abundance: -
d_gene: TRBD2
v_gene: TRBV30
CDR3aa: CAYVSGGYNEQFF
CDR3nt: TGTGCGTACGTTAGCGGGGGTTACAATGAGCAGTTCTTC

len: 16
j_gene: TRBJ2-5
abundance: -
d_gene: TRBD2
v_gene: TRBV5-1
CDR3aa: CASSLNPSGEVETQYF
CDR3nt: TGCGCCAGCAGCCTCAACCCTAGCGGGGAGGTGGAGACCCAGTACTTC

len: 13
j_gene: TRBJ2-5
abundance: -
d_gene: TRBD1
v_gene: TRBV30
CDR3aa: CAWSLRQGETQYF
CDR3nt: TGTGCCTGGAGCCTAAGACAGGGAGAGACCCAGTACTTC

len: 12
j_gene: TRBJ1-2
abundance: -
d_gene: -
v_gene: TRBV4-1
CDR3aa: CASSDKGDGYTF
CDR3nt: TGCGCCAGCAGCGACAAGGGGGATGGCTACACCTTC

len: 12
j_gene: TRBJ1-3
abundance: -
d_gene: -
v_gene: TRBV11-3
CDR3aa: CASRGAGDTIYF
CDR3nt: TGTGCCAGCCGGGGGGCTGGAGACACCATATATTTT

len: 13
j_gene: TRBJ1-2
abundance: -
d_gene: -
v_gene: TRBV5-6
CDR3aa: CASSLGRFVGYTF
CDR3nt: TGTGCCAGCAGCTTGGGTCGTTTTGTTGGCTACACCTTC

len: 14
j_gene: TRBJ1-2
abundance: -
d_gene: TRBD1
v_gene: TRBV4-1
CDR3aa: CASSQVGQGYGYTF
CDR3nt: TGCGCCAGCAGCCAAGTGGGACAGGGTTATGGCTACACCTTC

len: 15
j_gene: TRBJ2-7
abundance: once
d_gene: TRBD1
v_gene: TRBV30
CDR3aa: CAWSVGGTGTYEQYF
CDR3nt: TGTGCCTGGAGTGTCGGGGGGACAGGGACCTACGAGCAGTACTTC

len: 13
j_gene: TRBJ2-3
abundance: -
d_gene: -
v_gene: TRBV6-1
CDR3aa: CASSEILTDTQYF
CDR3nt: TGTGCCAGCAGTGAAATCCTCACAGATACGCAGTATTTT

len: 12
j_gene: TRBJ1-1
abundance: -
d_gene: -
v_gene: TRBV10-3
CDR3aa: CAIMSGGTEAFF
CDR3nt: TGTGCCATCATGAGCGGAGGCACTGAAGCTTTCTTT

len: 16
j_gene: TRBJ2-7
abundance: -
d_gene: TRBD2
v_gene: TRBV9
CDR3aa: CASSVAGLAGTYEQYF
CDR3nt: TGTGCCAGCAGCGTAGCGGGGCTAGCGGGGACCTACGAGCAGTACTTC

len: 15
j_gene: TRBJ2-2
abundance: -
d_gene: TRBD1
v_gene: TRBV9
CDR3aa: CASSVATGVNGELFF
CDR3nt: TGTGCCAGCAGCGTAGCGACAGGGGTTAACGGGGAGCTGTTTTTT

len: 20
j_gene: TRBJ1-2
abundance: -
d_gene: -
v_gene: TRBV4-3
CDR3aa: CANSETTPAKLISGNYGYTF
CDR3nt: TGCGCCAACAGCGAAACCACCCCGGCGAAGTTAATTTCGGGGAACTATGGCTACACCTTC

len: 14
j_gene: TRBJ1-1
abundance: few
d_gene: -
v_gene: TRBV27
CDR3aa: CASSPRVIFTEAFF
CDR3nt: TGTGCCAGCAGTCCCCGGGTTATTTTCACTGAAGCTTTCTTT

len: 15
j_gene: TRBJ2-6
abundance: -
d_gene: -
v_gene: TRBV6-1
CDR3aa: CASQYQGSGANVLTF
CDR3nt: TGTGCCAGTCAATACCAGGGATCTGGGGCCAACGTCCTGACTTTC

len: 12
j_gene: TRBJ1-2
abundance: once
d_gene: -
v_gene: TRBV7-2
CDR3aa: CASSPPDYGYTF
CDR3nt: TGTGCCAGCAGCCCGCCAGACTATGGCTACACCTTC

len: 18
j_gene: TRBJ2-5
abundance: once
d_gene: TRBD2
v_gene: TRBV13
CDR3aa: CASSSNPSLAATGGTQYF
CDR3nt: TGTGCCAGCAGCTCCAACCCATCCCTAGCGGCCACAGGAGGGACCCAGTACTTC

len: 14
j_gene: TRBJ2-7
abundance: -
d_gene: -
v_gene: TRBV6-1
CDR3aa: CASSVDRLRNEQYF
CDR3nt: TGTGCCAGCAGTGTCGACAGGCTGAGGAACGAGCAGTACTTC

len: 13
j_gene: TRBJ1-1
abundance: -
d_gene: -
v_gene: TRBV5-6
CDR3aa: CASSPPGSTEAFF
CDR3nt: TGTGCCAGCAGTCCTCCGGGGAGCACTGAAGCTTTCTTT

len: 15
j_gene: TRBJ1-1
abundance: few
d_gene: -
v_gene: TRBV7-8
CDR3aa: CASSLERWDFTEAFF
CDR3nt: TGTGCCAGCAGCTTAGAGCGGTGGGACTTCACTGAAGCTTTCTTT

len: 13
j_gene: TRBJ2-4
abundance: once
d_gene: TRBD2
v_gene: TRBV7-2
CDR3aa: CASRGTSWDIQYF
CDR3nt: TGTGCCAGCAGAGGGACTAGTTGGGACATTCAGTACTTC

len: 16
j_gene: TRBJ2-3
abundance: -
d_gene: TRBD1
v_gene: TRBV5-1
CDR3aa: CASSPGTGLESDTQYF
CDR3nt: TGCGCCAGCAGTCCCGGGACAGGGCTGGAATCAGATACGCAGTATTTT